The 26 T cell receptor beta chains below were found in one sample sequenced in a study of CD4 T cells in relation to SARS-CoV-2 and coronaviruses. Unexposed donor CD4+ T cells date from 2011-2018, before the COVID-19 pandemic. CD4+ T cells were isolated from the cells after about nine days of culture. Their antigen targets remain unknown. Sequencing used immunoSEQ multiplex PCR; TCRdb keeps in-frame clones, though not all of them. The sample carries 20,000 to 25,000 clones, about 60% recorded once. The source material was CD4+ T cells from PBMCs, cultured in vitro. These receptor sequences come from a human donor in good health.

The rearrangement uses TRBV3-1 (or the pseudogene TRBV3-2) and TRBJ1-4; TRBD1 agrees at 10 bases. V was clipped by 3 bases and J by 4 bases; unmatched bases: 8. The CDR3 sequence is 17 residues long. Per germline, CDR1 LGHDT and CDR2 YNNKEL (reference sequence). The CDR3 here is CASSHPGTGALNEKLFF. CDR3 DNA: TGTGCCAGCAGCCACCCCGGGACAGGGGCTCTTAATGAAAAACTGTTTTTT.

This chain joins TRBV19 and TRBJ2-7; D perhaps matches TRBD1 (6 bases). V was cut by 6 bases and J by 7 bases, with 13 bases left in between. CDR3 size: 12 residues. Germline CDR1 is LNHDA and CDR2 is SQIVND (reference sequence). Here the CDR3 reads CASRRPGEEQYF. The CDR3 nucleotides read TGTGCCAGTAGACGCCCAGGGGAAGAGCAGTACTTC.

The V call is TRBV5-1, the J call TRBJ2-1; 12 bases are a match to TRBD2. The CDR3 has 17 amino acids. The ends lost 2 bases at V and 6 bases at J; junction bases unmatched: 9. Per the germline V gene, CDR1 is SGHRS and CDR2 is YFSETQ. This CDR3 is CASSFSPGLAGFNEQFF. The CDR3 nucleotides read TGCGCCAGCAGCTTTAGTCCGGGACTAGCGGGTTTCAATGAGCAGTTCTTC.

This clone was seen only a few times. Written as DNA, the CDR3 is TGTGCCAGCAACGAAAGTGGCCAGCGGGGGAATTCACCCCTCCACTTT. Its protein is CASNESGQRGNSPLHF. The chain has TRBV7-8 and TRBJ1-6, with a possible D match to TRBD1 (5 bases). V was clipped by 7 bases and J by 7 bases, with 20 bases between them. The CDR3 totals 16 residues. CDR1 SGHVS and CDR2 FQNEAQ come from the germline V gene.

This chain links TRBV7-2 with TRBJ2-1; D is unresolved. This CDR3 region has 15 residues. Germline CDR1 and CDR2: SGHTA and FQGNSA. V was trimmed by 6 bases and J by 1 base, leaving 13 bases between them. The CDR3 loop is CASSLDGPSYNEQFF. The CDR3 region has the DNA TGTGCCAGCAGTCTAGACGGGCCATCCTACAATGAGCAGTTCTTC.

The chain carries TRBV3-1 (or the pseudogene TRBV3-2) and TRBJ1-2, with D tentatively TRBD1 (6 bases). Between the trimmed V and J ends, which lost 7 bases and 4 bases, there was a span of 13 bases. Germline V CDR1 and CDR2: LGHDT, YNNKEL (reference sequence). The CDR3 is 13 amino acids. The CDR3 is CASTLRGAYGYTF. In nucleotides, the CDR3 is TGTGCCAGCACCCTCAGGGGTGCCTATGGCTACACCTTC.

V gene TRBV5-1 combines with J gene TRBJ2-7; 8 bases agree with TRBD2. Germline V gene data show CDR1 as SGHRS and CDR2 as YFSETQ. This CDR3 is built from 13 residues. The ends lost 5 bases at V and 6 bases at J; junction bases unmatched: 7. This CDR3 reads CASSPGTSSEQYF. The DNA for the CDR3 is TGCGCCAGCAGTCCCGGGACTAGTTCCGAGCAGTACTTC.

The gene calls are TRBV6-1 and TRBJ1-2, with D possibly being TRBD1 (5 bases). The CDR3 spans 13 residues. Per germline, CDR1 MNHNS and CDR2 SASEGT. V was trimmed by 6 bases and J by 1 base, leaving 9 bases between them. The CDR3 DNA reads as TGTGCCAGCAGCCTCGACAGTAACTATGGCTACACCTTC. It specifies CASSLDSNYGYTF.

This rearrangement joins TRBV4-3 to TRBJ2-2; no definite D call. Germline V lookup: CDR1 LGHNA, CDR2 YSLEER. This CDR3 comprises 14 residues. The germline V and J ends were trimmed by 2 bases and 4 bases, with 8 bases remaining between them. The CDR3 spells CASSQSRTTGELFF. The CDR3, as DNA: TGCGCCAGCAGCCAATCTAGAACCACCGGGGAGCTGTTTTTT.

This clone came up a few times. The chain links TRBV11-1 to TRBJ1-2; the match to TRBD1 covers 7 bases. Per germline, CDR1 SGHAT and CDR2 FQDESV (reference sequence). The CDR3 is 14 amino acids. J lost 5 bases, V lost 2 bases, and 5 bases had no gene match. In DNA form, the CDR3 reads TGTGCCAGCAGCTTAAGCCCACAGGGGTATGGCTACACCTTC. Amino acids: CASSLSPQGYGYTF.

The CDR3 here is CAWSVASGETQYF. The CDR3 nucleotides read TGTGCCTGGAGTGTGGCTAGCGGAGAGACCCAGTACTTC. The chain recombines TRBV30 with TRBJ2-5, with 7 bases identical to TRBD2. J gave up 4 bases and V 0 bases, and 2 bases lay outside the gene matches. The CDR3 consists of 13 residues. Germline V CDR1 and CDR2: GTSNPN, SVGIG (reference sequence).

The chain combines TRBV29-1 with TRBJ2-7, with 7 bases fitting TRBD1. The CDR3 sequence is 14 residues long. Germline loops: CDR1 SQVTM, CDR2 ANQGSEA. J gave up 1 base and V 0 bases, and 3 bases lay outside the gene matches. DNA of the CDR3: TGCAGCGTTGAAGACGGACAGGAGTCCTACGAGCAGTACTTC. Protein sequence: CSVEDGQESYEQYF.

The chain employs TRBV7-2 and TRBJ2-3, with TRBD2 matching over 9 bases. CDR3 length: 16 residues. Germline lookup yields CDR1 SGHTA and CDR2 FQGNSA. V shed 0 bases and J 6 bases; nucleotides not matched to a gene: 7. CDR3 nucleotides: TGTGCCAGCAGCTTAGCTGCGCGGGGGGGCAGCGATACGCAGTATTTT. Residues: CASSLAARGGSDTQYF. Looking up the rest from reference TRBV7-2 and TRBJ2-3 gives the full variable domain: GAGVSQSPSNKVTEKGKDVELRCDPISGHTALYWYRQSLGQGLEFLIYFQGNSAPDKSGLPSDRFSAERTGGSVSTLTIQRTQQEDSAVYLCASSLAARGGSDTQYFGPGTRLTVL.

The chain employs TRBV5-1 and TRBJ2-7, with a possible D match to TRBD2 (6 bases). V was shortened by 2 bases and J by 5 bases, with 14 bases between the two germline ends. This CDR3 spans 14 amino acids. Germline lookup yields CDR1 SGHRS and CDR2 YFSETQ. As DNA, the CDR3 is TGCGCCAGCAGCTTACTTCAGGGCGGGGACGAGCAGTACTTC. Its translation is CASSLLQGGDEQYF. Drawing the rest from reference TRBV5-1 and TRBJ2-7, the complete variable domain is KAGVTQTPRYLIKTRGQQVTLSCSPISGHRSVSWYQQTPGQGLQFLFEYFSETQRNKGNFPGRFSGRQFSNSRSEMNVSTLELGDSALYLCASSLLQGGDEQYFGPGTRLTVT.

This sequence joins TRBV11-2 and TRBJ1-3, with TRBD1 matching over 9 bases. The V and J ends lost 0 bases and 8 bases, in that order; junction bases with no gene match: 8. From germline, CDR1 is SGHAT and CDR2 FQNNGV. The CDR3 contains 16 residues. The CDR3 is CASSLDRGQGRHTIYF. The CDR3 nucleotides read TGTGCCAGCAGCTTAGATCGCGGACAGGGGAGACACACCATATATTTT.

This clone has just one count. Here the CDR3 reads CASSYSGLAGGREQYF. DNA for the CDR3: TGTGCCAGCAGTTATTCCGGACTAGCGGGAGGACGTGAGCAGTACTTC. J is TRBJ2-7 and V is TRBV6-5; 14 bases line up with TRBD2. This CDR3 has 16 amino acids. The V and J ends lost 3 bases and 7 bases, in that order; junction bases with no gene match: 8. The V gene's germline CDR1 is MNHEY and CDR2 SVGAGI.

The rearrangement uses TRBV5-8 and TRBJ2-3; 8 bases map to TRBD2. With V trimmed by 2 bases and J by 2 bases, 4 bases remained unmatched. CDR3 length equals 15 residues. Germline lookup yields CDR1 SGHTS and CDR2 YDEGEE. In nucleotides, the CDR3 is TGTGCCAGCAGCTTAAGCGGGGGCCTCACAGATACGCAGTATTTT. Amino acid sequence: CASSLSGGLTDTQYF. The variable domain in full, completed from reference TRBV5-8 and TRBJ2-3, reads EAGVTQSPTHLIKTRGQQATLRCSPISGHTSVYWYQQALGLGLQFLLWYDEGEERNRGNFPPRFSGRQFPNYSSELNVNALELEDSALYLCASSLSGGLTDTQYFGPGTRLTVL.

V usage is TRBV2 and J usage is TRBJ1-5; D unresolved. This CDR3 region has 16 residues. Germline values: CDR1 SNHLY, CDR2 FYNNEI. Deletions cut 2 bases from V and 3 bases from J, with 14 bases between. CDR3 sequence (DNA): TGTGCCAGCAGTGAACTAGCTGGACTCATCAATCAGCCCCAGCATTTT. It is translated as CASSELAGLINQPQHF.

This clone was counted a few times. The V call is TRBV7-2, the J call TRBJ2-7, with TRBD2 identical over 7 bases. Unmatched junction bases numbered 14, after V lost 5 bases and J lost 10 bases. Germline V gives CDR1 SGHTA, CDR2 FQGNSA. The CDR3 sequence is 14 residues long. In DNA form, the CDR3 reads TGTGCCAGCAGCCCCTCGGGGGGAAATCAATTACAGTACTTC. Protein product: CASSPSGGNQLQYF.

This clone was observed a few times. The genes are TRBV6-2 or TRBV6-3 and TRBJ2-1, with D perhaps TRBD2 (6 bases). The V end lost 4 bases, the J end lost 5 bases, and 9 bases lay between the germline ends. Germline CDR1 MNHEY, CDR2 SVGEGT. This CDR3 region has 13 residues. CDR3 coding DNA: TGTGCCAGCAGTTGGGGACTCAACAATGAGCAGTTCTTC. The encoded protein is CASSWGLNNEQFF.

This clone has just a few counts. This CDR3 is also generated by other DNA sequences in the sample. The V call is TRBV7-9, the J call TRBJ2-6, with D uncertain. Germline values: CDR1 SEHNR, CDR2 FQNEAQ (reference sequence). The CDR3 loop spans 14 amino acids. The V and J ends lost 5 bases and 4 bases respectively, with 9 bases between them. Here the CDR3 DNA reads TGTGCCAGCAGCCTCCCGCTGGGGGCCAACGTCCTGACTTTC. Its translation: CASSLPLGANVLTF.

CDR3 amino acids: CASRGLASYEQYF. The CDR3 DNA sequence: TGTGCCAGCAGGGGACTAGCCTCCTACGAGCAGTACTTC. The chain is built from TRBV7-2 and TRBJ2-7, with TRBD2 identical over 9 bases. CDR1 is SGHTA, CDR2 FQGNSA, per germline. There are 13 residues in the CDR3. The V gene end was trimmed by 6 bases and the J gene end by 0 bases; junction bases not matched to a gene: 0.

This sequence joins TRBV9 and TRBJ2-1, with D possibly TRBD1 on 6 matching bases. The CDR3 runs to 16 residues. Trimming took 4 bases from V and 4 from J, leaving 18 bases between them. Germline loops: CDR1 SGDLS, CDR2 YYNGEE. This CDR3 is CASSPGWGPGYNEQFF. The DNA of the CDR3 is TGTGCCAGCAGCCCTGGGTGGGGGCCGGGATACAATGAGCAGTTCTTC.

This chain links TRBV5-1 with TRBJ2-1; D possibly corresponds to TRBD1 (5 bases). Germline-derived CDR1 and CDR2 are SGHRS and YFSETQ. This CDR3 has 15 residues. V was shortened by 0 bases and J by 5 bases, with 12 bases between the two germline ends. The CDR3 region has the DNA TGCGCCAGCAGCTTGGAACCAGGGCCCCACAATGAGCAGTTCTTC. It specifies CASSLEPGPHNEQFF.

This clone was seen only a few times. The chain couples TRBV4-1 to TRBJ2-3, with D unclear. V was shortened by 1 base and J by 2 bases, with 7 bases between the two germline ends. In germline, CDR1 is MGHRA, CDR2 YSYEKL. This CDR3 is built from 14 residues. The CDR3 is CASSQVDATDTQYF. The CDR3 nucleotides read TGCGCCAGCAGCCAAGTGGACGCCACAGATACGCAGTATTTT.

This clone appeared once. The chain recombines TRBV5-1 with TRBJ2-5; no definite D call. V was cut by 4 bases and J by 1 base, with 8 bases left in between. This CDR3 region has 13 residues. Per germline, CDR1 SGHRS and CDR2 YFSETQ. The CDR3 nucleotides read TGCGCCAGCAGCCTCGACATCCAAGAGACCCAGTACTTC. This sequence encodes CASSLDIQETQYF.